This T cell receptor (beta chain) was sequenced for a study of monozygotic twins with inflammatory bowel disease. The germline V gene has CDR1 MNHEY and CDR2 SVGEGT. CDR3 length: 15 amino acids. Reanalyzing the 5' RACE reads, TCRdb keeps one entry per CDR3 protein, without DNA. This repertoire includes approximately 400,000 distinct CDR3 sequences. The sample comprised blood. This clonotype was obtained from a human donor with ulcerative colitis or Crohn's disease, or a healthy co-twin of an affected twin (not recorded which). The chain joins TRBV6-2 or TRBV6-3 to TRBJ2-5. The CDR3 here is CASSYPIFGQETQYF.